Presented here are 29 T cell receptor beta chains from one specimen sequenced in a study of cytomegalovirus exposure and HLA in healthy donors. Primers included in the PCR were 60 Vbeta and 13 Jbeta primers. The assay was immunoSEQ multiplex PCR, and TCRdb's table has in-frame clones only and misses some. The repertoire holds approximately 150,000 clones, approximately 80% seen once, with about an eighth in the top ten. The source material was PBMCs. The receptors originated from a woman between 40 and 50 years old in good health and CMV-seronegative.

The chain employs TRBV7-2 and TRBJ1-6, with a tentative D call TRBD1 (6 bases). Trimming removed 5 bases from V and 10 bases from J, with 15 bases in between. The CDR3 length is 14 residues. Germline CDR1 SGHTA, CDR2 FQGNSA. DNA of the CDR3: TGTGCCAGCAGCCCCTTCAGGGGAGAATCACCCCTCCACTTT. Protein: CASSPFRGESPLHF.

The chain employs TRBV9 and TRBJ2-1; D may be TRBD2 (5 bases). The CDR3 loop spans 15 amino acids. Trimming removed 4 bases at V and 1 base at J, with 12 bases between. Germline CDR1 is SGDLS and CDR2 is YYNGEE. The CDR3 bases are TGTGCCAGCAGCCCGAGGGTACTGTCCTACAATGAGCAGTTCTTC. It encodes CASSPRVLSYNEQFF.

In DNA form, the CDR3 reads TGTGCCAGCAGAATAGACAGGGGCTCGAACACTGAAGCTTTCTTT. This gives the protein CASRIDRGSNTEAFF. V is TRBV6-1 and J is TRBJ1-1; 8 bases fit TRBD1. V lost 6 bases to trimming and J lost 1 base; unmatched junction nucleotides: 7. CDR3 size: 15 residues. Germline-derived CDR1 and CDR2 are MNHNS and SASEGT.

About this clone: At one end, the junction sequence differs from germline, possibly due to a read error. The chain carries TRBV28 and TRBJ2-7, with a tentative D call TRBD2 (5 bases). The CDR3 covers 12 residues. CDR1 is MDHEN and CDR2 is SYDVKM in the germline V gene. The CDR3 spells CASSSPAGRTHF. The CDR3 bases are TGTGCCAGCAGCTCCCCTGCGGGCAGGACCCACTTC.

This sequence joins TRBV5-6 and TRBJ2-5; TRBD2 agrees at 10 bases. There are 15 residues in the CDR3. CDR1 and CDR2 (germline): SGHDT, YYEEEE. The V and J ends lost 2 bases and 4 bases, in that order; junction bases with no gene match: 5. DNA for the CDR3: TGTGCCAGCAGCTTATACGCTAGCGGGAGAGAGACCCAGTACTTC. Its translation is CASSLYASGRETQYF.

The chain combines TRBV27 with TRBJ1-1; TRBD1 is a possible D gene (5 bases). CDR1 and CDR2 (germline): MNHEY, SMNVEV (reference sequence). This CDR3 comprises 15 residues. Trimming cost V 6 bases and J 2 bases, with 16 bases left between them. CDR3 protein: CASRMDAGKNTEAFF. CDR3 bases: TGTGCCAGCAGAATGGACGCAGGGAAAAACACTGAAGCTTTCTTT.

CDR3 nucleotide sequence: TGTGCCAGCAGCGGGGTGGGCGAGACCCAGTACTTC. Its translation is CASSGVGETQYF. The chain links TRBV6-5 to TRBJ2-5; the D gene is possibly TRBD2 (5 bases). Germline-derived CDR1 and CDR2 are MNHEY and SVGAGI. This CDR3 comprises 12 residues. With 6 bases removed from V and 5 bases from J, the gap between germline ends came to 10 bases.

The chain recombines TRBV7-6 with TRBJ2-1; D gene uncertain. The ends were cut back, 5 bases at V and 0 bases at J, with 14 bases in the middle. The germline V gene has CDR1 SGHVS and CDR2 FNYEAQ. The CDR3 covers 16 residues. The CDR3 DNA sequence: TGTGCCAGCAGCGAAATCGGGTCCTACTCCTACAATGAGCAGTTCTTC. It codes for CASSEIGSYSYNEQFF.

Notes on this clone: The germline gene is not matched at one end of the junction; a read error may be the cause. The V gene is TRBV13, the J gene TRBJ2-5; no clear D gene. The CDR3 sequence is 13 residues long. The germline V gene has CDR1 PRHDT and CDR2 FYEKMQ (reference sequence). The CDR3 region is CASSLRVEEAQYF. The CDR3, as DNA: TGTGCCAGCAGCCTCCGGGTTGAAGAGGCCCAGTACTTC.

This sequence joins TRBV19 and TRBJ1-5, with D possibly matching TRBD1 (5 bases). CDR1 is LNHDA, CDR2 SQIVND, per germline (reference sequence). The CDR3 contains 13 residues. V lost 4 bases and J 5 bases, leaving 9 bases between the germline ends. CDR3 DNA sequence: TGTGCCAGTAGTAAGGGGAAGGATCAGCCCCAGCATTTT. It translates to CASSKGKDQPQHF.

This CDR3 is CASSFALQAREYF. The CDR3, as DNA: TGTGCCAGCAGCTTCGCATTACAGGCCCGGGAGTACTTC. The J gene is TRBJ2-7, the V gene TRBV5-6; D is perhaps TRBD1 (5 bases). Germline assignment: CDR1 SGHDT and CDR2 YYEEEE. The CDR3 runs 13 residues. The V gene lost 2 bases and the J gene lost 11 bases, with 17 bases spanning the gap. The complete variable domain, with remaining parts taken from reference TRBV5-6 and TRBJ2-7, reads DAGVTQSPTHLIKTRGQQVTLRCSPKSGHDTVSWYQQALGQGPQFIFQYYEEEERQRGNFPDRFSGHQFPNYSSELNVNALLLGDSALYLCASSFALQAREYFGPGTRLTVT.

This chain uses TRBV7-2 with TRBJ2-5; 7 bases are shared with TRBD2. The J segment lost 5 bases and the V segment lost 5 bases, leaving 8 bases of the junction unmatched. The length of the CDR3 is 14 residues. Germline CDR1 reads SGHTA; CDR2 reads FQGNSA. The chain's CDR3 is CASSMPTSPETQYF. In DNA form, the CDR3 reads TGTGCCAGCAGCATGCCGACTAGCCCGGAGACCCAGTACTTC.

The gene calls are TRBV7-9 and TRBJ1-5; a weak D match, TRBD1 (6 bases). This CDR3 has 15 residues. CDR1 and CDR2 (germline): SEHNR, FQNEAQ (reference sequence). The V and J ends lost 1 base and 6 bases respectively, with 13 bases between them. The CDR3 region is CASSLDQGWGQPQHF. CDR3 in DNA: TGTGCCAGCAGCTTAGACCAGGGGTGGGGTCAGCCCCAGCATTTT.

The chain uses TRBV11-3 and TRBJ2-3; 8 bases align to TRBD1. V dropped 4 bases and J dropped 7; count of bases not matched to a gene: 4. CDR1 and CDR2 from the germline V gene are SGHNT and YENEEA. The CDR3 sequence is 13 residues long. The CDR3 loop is CASSSRGRNTQYF. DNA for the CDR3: TGTGCCAGCAGCTCCAGGGGGCGGAATACGCAGTATTTT.

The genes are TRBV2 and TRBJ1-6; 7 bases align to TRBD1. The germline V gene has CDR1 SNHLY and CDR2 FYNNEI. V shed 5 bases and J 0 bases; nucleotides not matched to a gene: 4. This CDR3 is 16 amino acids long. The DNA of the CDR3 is TGTGCCAGCAGTCGGGACAGCCGCTCCTATAATTCACCCCTCCACTTT. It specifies CASSRDSRSYNSPLHF.

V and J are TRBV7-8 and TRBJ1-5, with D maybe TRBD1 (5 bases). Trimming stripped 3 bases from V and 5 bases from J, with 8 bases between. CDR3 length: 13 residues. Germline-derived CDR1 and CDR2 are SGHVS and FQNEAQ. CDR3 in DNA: TGTGCCAGCAGCTTGTGGGGGGATCAGCCCCAGCATTTT. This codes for CASSLWGDQPQHF. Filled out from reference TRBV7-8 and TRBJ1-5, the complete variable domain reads GAGVSQSPRYKVAKRGQDVALRCDPISGHVSLFWYQQALGQGPEFLTYFQNEAQLDKSGLPSDRFFAERPEGSVSTLKIQRTQQEDSAVYLCASSLWGDQPQHFGDGTRLSIL.

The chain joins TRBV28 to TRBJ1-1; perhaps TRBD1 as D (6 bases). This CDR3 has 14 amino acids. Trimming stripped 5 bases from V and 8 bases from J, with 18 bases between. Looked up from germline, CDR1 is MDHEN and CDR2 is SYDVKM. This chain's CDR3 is CASSPPTGLMEAFF. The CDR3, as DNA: TGTGCCAGCAGTCCACCAACAGGGCTTATGGAAGCTTTCTTT.

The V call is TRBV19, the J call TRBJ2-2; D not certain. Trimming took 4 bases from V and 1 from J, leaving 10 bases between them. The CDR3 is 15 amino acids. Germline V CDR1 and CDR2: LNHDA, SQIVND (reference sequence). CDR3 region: CASSRKRENTGELFF. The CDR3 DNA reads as TGTGCCAGTAGTAGAAAACGAGAGAACACCGGGGAGCTGTTTTTT.

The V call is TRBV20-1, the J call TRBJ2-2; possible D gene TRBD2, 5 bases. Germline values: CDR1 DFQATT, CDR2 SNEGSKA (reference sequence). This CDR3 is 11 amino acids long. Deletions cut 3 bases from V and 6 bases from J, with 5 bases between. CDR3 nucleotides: TGCAGTGCTAGCGGGGCCGGGGAGCTGTTTTTT. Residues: CSASGAGELFF.

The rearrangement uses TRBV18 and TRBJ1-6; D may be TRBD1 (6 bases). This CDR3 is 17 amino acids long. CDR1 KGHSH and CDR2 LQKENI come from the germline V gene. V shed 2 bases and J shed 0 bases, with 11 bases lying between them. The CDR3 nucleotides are TGTGCCAGCTCACCAACGGGGGGCAGCTCCTATAATTCACCCCTCCACTTT. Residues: CASSPTGGSSYNSPLHF.

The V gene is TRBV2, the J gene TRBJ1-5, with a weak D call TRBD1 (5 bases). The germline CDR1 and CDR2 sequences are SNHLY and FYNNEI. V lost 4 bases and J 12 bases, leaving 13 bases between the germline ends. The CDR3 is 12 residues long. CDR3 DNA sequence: TGTGCCAGCAGTGGTCGATCAGGGATCCAGCATTTT. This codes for CASSGRSGIQHF. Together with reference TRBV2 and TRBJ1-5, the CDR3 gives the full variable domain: EPEVTQTPSHQVTQMGQEVILRCVPISNHLYFYWYRQILGQKVEFLVSFYNNEISEKSEIFDDQFSVERPDGSNFTLKIRSTKLEDSAMYFCASSGRSGIQHFGDGTRLSIL.

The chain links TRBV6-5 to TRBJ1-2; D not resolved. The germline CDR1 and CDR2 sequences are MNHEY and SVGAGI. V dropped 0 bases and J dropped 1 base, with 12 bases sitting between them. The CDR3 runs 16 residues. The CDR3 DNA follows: TGTGCCAGCAGTTACTCCGGCAGGCTTATTAACTATGGCTACACCTTC. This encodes CASSYSGRLINYGYTF.

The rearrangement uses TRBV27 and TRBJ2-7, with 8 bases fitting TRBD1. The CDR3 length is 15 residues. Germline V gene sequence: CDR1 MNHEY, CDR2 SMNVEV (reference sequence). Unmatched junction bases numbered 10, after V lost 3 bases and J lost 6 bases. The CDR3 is CASSLNPGGYSEQYF. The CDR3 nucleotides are TGTGCCAGCAGTTTGAATCCAGGGGGCTATAGCGAGCAGTACTTC.

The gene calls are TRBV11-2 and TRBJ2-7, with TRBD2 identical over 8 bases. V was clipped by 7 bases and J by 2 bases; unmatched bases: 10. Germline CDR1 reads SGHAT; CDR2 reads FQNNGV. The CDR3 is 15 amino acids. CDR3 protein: CASNTLAGTTYEQYF. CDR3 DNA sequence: TGTGCCAGCAACACTTTAGCGGGGACGACCTACGAGCAGTACTTC.

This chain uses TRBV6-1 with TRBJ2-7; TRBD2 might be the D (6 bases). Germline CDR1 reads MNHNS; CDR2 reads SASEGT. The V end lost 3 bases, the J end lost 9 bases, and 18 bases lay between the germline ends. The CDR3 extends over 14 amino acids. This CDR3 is CASSDLQGLFAQYF. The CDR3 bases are TGTGCCAGCAGTGATCTTCAGGGACTCTTTGCGCAGTACTTC.

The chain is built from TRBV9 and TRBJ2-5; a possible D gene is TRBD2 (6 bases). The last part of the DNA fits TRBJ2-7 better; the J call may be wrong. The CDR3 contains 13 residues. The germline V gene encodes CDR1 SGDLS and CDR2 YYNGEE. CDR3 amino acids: CASSNGRGDEQYF. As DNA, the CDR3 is TGTGCCAGCAGTAACGGGAGAGGGGACGAGCAGTACTTC.

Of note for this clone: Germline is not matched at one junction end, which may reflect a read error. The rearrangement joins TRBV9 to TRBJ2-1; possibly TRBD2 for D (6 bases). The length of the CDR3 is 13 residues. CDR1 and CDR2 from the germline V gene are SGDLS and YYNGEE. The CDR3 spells CASSVGGPGLPIF. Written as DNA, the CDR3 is TGTGCCAGCAGCGTTGGTGGGCCGGGACTCCCGATCTTC.

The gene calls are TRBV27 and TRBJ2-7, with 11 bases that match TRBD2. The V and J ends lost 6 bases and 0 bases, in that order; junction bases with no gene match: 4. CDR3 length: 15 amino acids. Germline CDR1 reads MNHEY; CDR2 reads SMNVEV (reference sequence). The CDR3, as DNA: TGTGCCAGCAGCCCGACTAGCGGGACCTCCTACGAGCAGTACTTC. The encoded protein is CASSPTSGTSYEQYF.

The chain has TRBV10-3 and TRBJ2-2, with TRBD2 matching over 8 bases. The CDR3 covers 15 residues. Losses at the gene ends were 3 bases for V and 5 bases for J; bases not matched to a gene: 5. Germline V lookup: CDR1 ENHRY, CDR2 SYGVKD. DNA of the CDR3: TGTGCCATCAGTGAAACGGAGCGGGAGACCGGGGAGCTGTTTTTT. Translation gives CAISETERETGELFF.